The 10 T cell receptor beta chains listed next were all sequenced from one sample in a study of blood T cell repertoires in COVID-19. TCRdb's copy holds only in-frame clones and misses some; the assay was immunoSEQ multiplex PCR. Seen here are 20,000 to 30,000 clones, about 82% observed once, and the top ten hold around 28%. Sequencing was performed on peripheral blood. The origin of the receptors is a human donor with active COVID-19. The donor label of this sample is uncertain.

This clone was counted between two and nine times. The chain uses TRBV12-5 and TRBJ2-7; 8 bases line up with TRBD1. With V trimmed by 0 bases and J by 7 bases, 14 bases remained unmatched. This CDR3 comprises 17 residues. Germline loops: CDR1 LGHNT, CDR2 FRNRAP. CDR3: CASGLVIRGPGSREQYF. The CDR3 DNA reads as TGTGCTAGTGGTTTGGTAATCAGGGGGCCGGGATCGAGGGAGCAGTACTTC.

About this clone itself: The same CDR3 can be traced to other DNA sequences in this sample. CDR3 bases: TGTGCCAGCAGCTTAGGGCGGGGGACAGATACGCAGTATTTT. Residues: CASSLGRGTDTQYF. The chain employs TRBV11-3 and TRBJ2-3; 7 bases agree with TRBD2. This CDR3 region has 14 residues. V shed 1 base and J 3 bases; nucleotides not matched to a gene: 1. Germline V gene data show CDR1 as SGHNT and CDR2 as YENEEA.

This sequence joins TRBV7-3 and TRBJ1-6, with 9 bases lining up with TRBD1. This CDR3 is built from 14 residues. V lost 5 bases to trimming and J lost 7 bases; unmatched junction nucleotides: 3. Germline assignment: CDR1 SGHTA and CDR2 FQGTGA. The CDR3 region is CASSPDRGNSPLHF. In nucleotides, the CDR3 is TGTGCCAGCAGCCCGGACAGGGGAAATTCACCCCTCCACTTT.

CDR3 sequence: CAISSRVGDIQYF. For the CDR3, the DNA is TGTGCCATCAGTAGCAGGGTAGGGGACATTCAGTACTTC. This chain links TRBV10-3 with TRBJ2-4, with D perhaps matching TRBD1 (5 bases). Deletions cut 5 bases from V and 8 bases from J, with 13 bases between. Per the germline V gene, CDR1 is ENHRY and CDR2 is SYGVKD. CDR3 length: 13 amino acids.

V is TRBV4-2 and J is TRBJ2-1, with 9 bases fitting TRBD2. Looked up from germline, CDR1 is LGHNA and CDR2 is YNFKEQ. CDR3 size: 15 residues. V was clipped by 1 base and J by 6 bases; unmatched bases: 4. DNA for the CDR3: TGTGCCAGCAGCCAAGGACTAGCGGAGACCAATGAGCAGTTCTTC. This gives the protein CASSQGLAETNEQFF.

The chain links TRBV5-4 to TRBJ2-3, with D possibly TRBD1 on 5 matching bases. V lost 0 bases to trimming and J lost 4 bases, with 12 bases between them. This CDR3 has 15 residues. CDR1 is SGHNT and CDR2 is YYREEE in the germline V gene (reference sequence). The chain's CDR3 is CASSLEGVGPDTQYF. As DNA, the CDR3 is TGTGCCAGCAGCTTGGAAGGGGTGGGCCCAGATACGCAGTATTTT.

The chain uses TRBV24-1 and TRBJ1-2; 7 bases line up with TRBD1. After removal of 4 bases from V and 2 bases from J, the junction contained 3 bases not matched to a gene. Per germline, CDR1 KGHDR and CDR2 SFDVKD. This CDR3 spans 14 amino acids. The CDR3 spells CATSERGQNYGYTF. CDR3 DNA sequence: TGTGCCACCAGTGAGAGGGGGCAAAACTATGGCTACACCTTC.

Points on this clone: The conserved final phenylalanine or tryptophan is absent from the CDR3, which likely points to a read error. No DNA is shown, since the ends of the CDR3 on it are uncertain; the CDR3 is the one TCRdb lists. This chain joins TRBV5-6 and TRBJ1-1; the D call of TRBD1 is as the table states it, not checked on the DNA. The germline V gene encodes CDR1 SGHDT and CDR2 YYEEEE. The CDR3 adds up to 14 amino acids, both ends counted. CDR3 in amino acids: CASSLVNQELLSPT.

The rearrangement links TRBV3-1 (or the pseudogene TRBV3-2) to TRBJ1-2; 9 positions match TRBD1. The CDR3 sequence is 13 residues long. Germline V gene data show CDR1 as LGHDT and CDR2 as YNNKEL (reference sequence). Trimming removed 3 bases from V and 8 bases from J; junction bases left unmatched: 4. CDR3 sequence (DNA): TGTGCCAGCAGCCACATAACAGGGGGCGGCTACACCTTC. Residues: CASSHITGGGYTF.

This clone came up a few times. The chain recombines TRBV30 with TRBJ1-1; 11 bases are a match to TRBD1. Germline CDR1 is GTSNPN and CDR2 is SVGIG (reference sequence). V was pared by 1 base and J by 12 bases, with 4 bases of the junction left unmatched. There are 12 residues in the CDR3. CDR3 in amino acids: CAWSGDRGTTFF. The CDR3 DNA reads TGTGCCTGGAGTGGGGACAGGGGGACGACTTTCTTT.